Below, 6 T cell receptor beta chains from the same sample are listed, as sequenced in a study of shared clonotypes between healthy human individuals. Using immunoSEQ multiplex PCR, the repertoire was profiled, and TCRdb retains in-frame clones only, with some absent. The sample has approximately 1,500,000 clones, 98% seen once. Sequencing was done on a sample of naive CD4+ T cells sorted from blood. Specified subset: CD45RA+ positively selected. These TCRs come from a man younger than 45 in good health.

V gene TRBV5-4 combines with J gene TRBJ2-7, with 12 bases that match TRBD2. This CDR3 contains 15 residues. V lost 0 bases to trimming and J lost 3 bases; unmatched junction nucleotides: 1. Per the germline V gene, CDR1 is SGHNT and CDR2 is YYREEE (reference sequence). The CDR3, as DNA: TGTGCCAGCAGCTTGGGACTAGCGGGAGACTACGAGCAGTACTTC. Translation gives CASSLGLAGDYEQYF. The full variable domain, completed using reference TRBV5-4 and TRBJ2-7, is ETGVTQSPTHLIKTRGQQVTLRCSSQSGHNTVSWYQQALGQGPQFIFQYYREEENGRGNFPPRFSGLQFPNYSSELNVNALELDDSALYLCASSLGLAGDYEQYFGPGTRLTVT.

This CDR3 reads CASSPLTSGSVEQFF. The CDR3, as DNA: TGTGCCAGCTCACCTCTGACTAGCGGGAGCGTTGAGCAGTTCTTC. The rearrangement joins TRBV18 to TRBJ2-1; 12 bases agree with TRBD2. With 3 bases clipped from V and 9 bases from J, the junction kept 6 bases outside the gene matches. Germline V gives CDR1 KGHSH, CDR2 LQKENI. The CDR3 length is 15 residues.

Notes on this clone: The same CDR3 also results from other DNA sequences found in this sample. J is TRBJ2-3 and V is TRBV2; the D is unclear. The CDR3 has 12 amino acids. Trimming cost V 3 bases and J 3 bases, with 4 bases left between them. Looked up from germline, CDR1 is SNHLY and CDR2 is FYNNEI. CDR3 sequence: CASSDSTDTQYF. The CDR3 DNA is TGTGCCAGCAGTGACTCTACAGATACGCAGTATTTT.

This chain connects TRBV15 to TRBJ2-6; a weak D match, TRBD1 (5 bases). The V gene lost 2 bases and the J gene lost 1 base, with 9 bases spanning the gap. This CDR3 spans 16 amino acids. Germline assignment: CDR1 LNHNV and CDR2 YYDKDF (reference sequence). Written as DNA, the CDR3 is TGTGCCACCAGCAGAAATAGGGGATCTGGGGCCAACGTCCTGACTTTC. Its translation is CATSRNRGSGANVLTF.

The V call is TRBV18, the J call TRBJ1-5; D is undetermined. CDR1 is KGHSH and CDR2 is LQKENI in the germline V gene. The CDR3 is made up of 16 amino acids. Deletions cut 1 base from V and 0 bases from J, with 10 bases between. CDR3 protein: CASSPQGGNSNQPQHF. CDR3 bases: TGTGCCAGCTCACCACAAGGTGGGAATAGCAATCAGCCCCAGCATTTT.

The genes are TRBV27 and TRBJ2-7; D is perhaps TRBD2 (6 bases). V was clipped by 5 bases and J by 2 bases, with 16 bases between them. The CDR3 has 15 residues. Germline CDR1 is MNHEY and CDR2 is SMNVEV (reference sequence). The CDR3: CASSPHRGLTYEQYF. In DNA form, the CDR3 reads TGTGCCAGCAGTCCTCACCGGGGGTTGACCTACGAGCAGTACTTC.